This T cell receptor (beta chain) emerged from a study of post-analysis software for immune sequencing data. The CDR3 sequence is 12 residues long. The V and J ends lost 6 bases and 9 bases respectively, with 14 bases between them. Germline assignment: CDR1 MNHNY and CDR2 SVGAGI (reference sequence). With respect to this clonotype: The antigen is undetermined.

General observations from the study: Compared with controls, patients had more of five TRBV segments, including TRBV5-6, TRBV5-1 and TRBV20-1.

TCR beta cDNA libraries had unique molecular identifiers. Some 450,000 cDNA molecules were recovered from an input of roughly 0.85 to 10 million T cells. TCRdb redid the calling of the PCR reads with MiXCR, one entry per CDR3 protein. The profile shows about 800,000 distinct CDR3 sequences, 25% to 30% of them singletons. The material sequenced was blood. The source of this sequence is a girl between 10 and 17 years old with multiple sclerosis. The chain combines TRBV6-6 with TRBJ1-1; maybe TRBD1 (6 bases). The CDR3 DNA reads as TGTGCCAGCAGGGGGAGGGGGGATCAAGCTTTCTTT. Its translation: CASRGRGDQAFF.